Described below is a single TCR beta chain sequence and its context. This clone was seen only once. Its target antigen remains unknown. Base quality data are lacking; no much larger clone is found one base away. Whole blood was collected in K2EDTA tubes by collaborating institutions according to the institutions' own protocols. Collaborator samples were shipped for TCRbeta analysis as frozen whole blood, isolated PBMCs, or DNA extracted from either sample type. The data originate from a study of blood T cell repertoires in COVID-19 (dated by TCRdb to 2020 to 2022). Study-level background: Collaborator samples came from the United States, Italy and Spain and covered acute and convalescent phases of COVID-19. The prospective study material was composed of cDNA or gDNA derived from T cells, B-cell-depleted T cells, or PBMCs. Deeply sampled blood TCRbeta repertoires from subjects exposed to, actively infected with, or recovered from COVID-19 were included in the dataset. The repertoires were made available in a free public database intended to serve as a resource for research on the immune response to SARS-CoV-2. Samples came from the ongoing ImmuneRACE study (first 160 participants) plus 1,254 subjects from 6 global collaborators. A de-identified subject ID, COVID-19 status, age in years and sex were almost always included in the sample metadata. HLA class I and class II types, where available, came from metadata supplied by the sample provider rather than from assay-based typing. The paper as a whole reports these results and caveats: The quantity of clinical and demographic metadata differed by source and by participant and was supplied without curation.

The CDR3 has 14 amino acids, counting the end cysteine and phenylalanine. The DNA shown is the 42-base CDR3, in frame from base 1. Reading the germline V gene gives CDR1 KGHDR and CDR2 SFDVKD. V gives up 4 bases and J gives up 2 bases, and the segment between their germline ends measures 9 bases. TCRbeta CDR3 regions were amplified from genomic DNA using the immunoSEQ Assay, a bias-controlled multiplex PCR. The authors processed their data as follows. The number of nucleated cells in each sample was estimated from the amplification of reference gene primers within the assay. To quantify the absolute abundance of each unique TCRbeta CDR3 rearrangement, sequence reads were collapsed and filtered. For each sample, productive Simpson clonality was calculated by taking the square root of Simpson's diversity index across productive rearrangements. In TCRdb, the immuneACCESS table is reduced to in-frame sequences with V and J assigned. These tables do not hold every clone; where another copy was compared, an unresolved V gene accounts for under half, and the others remain unexplained. V, J and clone size are taken as reported in that table, and D and trimming were inferred from the DNA itself. The sample data list 62,000 or so clones, and under 80% of these were observed just once. The ten largest make up less than 6% of the sample.

The TCR was taken from a human donor in a cohort sampled during active COVID-19. The sequenced material came from peripheral blood. The receptor chain draws on TRBV24-1 and TRBJ2-3, with TRBD2 tentatively as D gene (5 bases match). This receptor has the CDR3 CATSDGGLTDTQYF. The DNA reads as follows: TGTGCCACCAGTGACGGAGGACTCACAGATACGCAGTATTTT.